Shown below are 23 T cell receptor beta chains from a single sample sequenced in a study of blood T cells in healthy people across ages. The authors ran a second PCR of roughly 6 to 12 cycles using a sample-barcoded 5' primer and a J-beta primer mix. Each CDR3 protein is one row after TCRdb ran MiXCR on the 5' RACE reads. The table shows 800,000 to 950,000 distinct CDR3 sequences, with approximately 32% occurring only once. These same data were also listed under a study on T cells of mothers and their children.

Sequenced: blood. These receptors originate from a woman in her forties in good health.

This clonotype was seen ten or more times. The rearrangement links TRBV12-3 or TRBV12-4 to TRBJ2-5; TRBD2 might be the D (6 bases). The length of the CDR3 is 13 residues. V was shortened by 6 bases and J by 1 base, with 9 bases between the two germline ends. The CDR3 coding sequence is TGTGCCAGCAGGGAGGGACCCCAAGAGACCCAGTACTTC. It codes for CASREGPQETQYF.

This clonotype came up many times. The rearrangement joins TRBV5-1 to TRBJ2-5; no clear D gene. This CDR3 has 14 amino acids. CDR1 is SGHRS, CDR2 YFSETQ, per germline. V was shortened by 0 bases and J by 2 bases, with 8 bases between the two germline ends. CDR3 protein: CASSLGSVQETQYF. The CDR3 nucleotides are TGCGCCAGCAGCTTGGGGTCAGTACAAGAGACCCAGTACTTC.

This chain connects TRBV9 to TRBJ1-2, with D maybe TRBD1 (5 bases). Trimming stripped 2 bases from V and 11 bases from J, with 19 bases between. The CDR3 consists of 14 residues. CDR1 and CDR2 (germline): SGDLS, YYNGEE. The CDR3 reads CASSVDSKGTVYTF. The CDR3 coding sequence is TGTGCCAGCAGCGTCGACAGTAAGGGAACGGTATACACCTTC.

Many counts were recorded for this clonotype. The chain employs TRBV28 and TRBJ2-3; D not resolved. Germline V gene data show CDR1 as MDHEN and CDR2 as SYDVKM. The length of the CDR3 is 14 residues. With 3 bases removed from V and 3 bases from J, the gap between germline ends came to 10 bases. The DNA of the CDR3 is TGTGCCAGCAGTTTTTCCCCTAGGACAGATACGCAGTATTTT. Its translation is CASSFSPRTDTQYF. The full variable domain, rest sourced from reference TRBV28 and TRBJ2-3, is DVKVTQSSRYLVKRTGEKVFLECVQDMDHENMFWYRQDPGLGLRLIYFSYDVKMKEKGDIPEGYSVSREKKERFSLILESASTNQTSMYLCASSFSPRTDTQYFGPGTRLTVL.

Remarks on this clonotype: A read error is possible here, since a much larger clone lies one base away. The J gene is TRBJ2-6, the V gene TRBV6-6, with D perhaps matching TRBD1 or TRBD2 (6 bases each). Germline V gene data show CDR1 as MNHNY and CDR2 as SVGAGI (reference sequence). The CDR3 loop spans 13 amino acids. The DNA for the CDR3 is TGTGCCAGCGTGGATTCGGGGGCCAACGTCCCGACTTTC. Encoded protein: CASVDSGANVPTF.

A few counts support this clonotype. The chain employs TRBV12-3 or TRBV12-4 and TRBJ1-1; D gene unclear. The CDR3 runs to 15 residues. With 6 bases removed from V and 1 base from J, the gap between germline ends came to 15 bases. This CDR3 reads CASSSRRNSNTEAFF. CDR3 nucleotides: TGTGCCAGCAGCTCCCGACGAAATTCGAACACTGAAGCTTTCTTT.

The V gene is TRBV29-1, the J gene TRBJ2-2; 11 bases are a match to TRBD1. The CDR3 runs to 15 residues. Germline-derived CDR1 and CDR2 are SQVTM and ANQGSEA. V lost 7 bases and J lost 4; bases outside the gene matches: 8. This CDR3 is CSATGQGDITGELFF. CDR3 in DNA: TGCAGCGCCACGGGACAGGGGGACATCACCGGGGAGCTGTTTTTT.

This clonotype has at least ten counts. J is TRBJ2-7 and V is TRBV29-1; D assignment may be TRBD1 or TRBD2 (5 bases each). The germline V gene has CDR1 SQVTM and CDR2 ANQGSEA. The CDR3 spans 14 residues. Trimming pared 3 bases from V and 4 bases from J, leaving 16 bases between. The CDR3 protein is CSVEVEGRDYEQYF. Here the CDR3 DNA reads TGCAGCGTTGAGGTAGAGGGGCGAGATTACGAGCAGTACTTC.

This clonotype was counted only a few times. V usage is TRBV7-2 and J usage is TRBJ1-1, with D unclear. With 1 base removed from V and 4 bases from J, the gap between germline ends came to 16 bases. Germline-derived CDR1 and CDR2 are SGHTA and FQGNSA. The CDR3 covers 16 residues. The DNA of the CDR3 is TGTGCCAGCAGCTTAGAATGGATAGGGAGGTCCACTGAAGCTTTCTTT. Amino acid sequence: CASSLEWIGRSTEAFF.

About this clonotype: Just one base apart from a much larger clone, this may be a read error. CDR3 sequence reads: CASSRTTPYRGGYTF. Written as DNA, the CDR3 is TGTGCCAGCAGCAGAACTACCCCATACAGGGGTGGCTACACCTTC. The J gene is TRBJ1-2, the V gene TRBV21-1; TRBD1 is taken as the D call from the table, unchecked against the DNA. TRBV21-1 is a pseudogene segment. There are 15 residues in the CDR3.

This clonotype was detected many times. The chain uses TRBV27 and TRBJ1-4, with D hard to call. The CDR3 is made up of 13 amino acids. Per germline, CDR1 MNHEY and CDR2 SMNVEV (reference sequence). Deletions cut 1 base from V and 12 bases from J, with 12 bases between. The DNA of the CDR3 is TGTGCCAGCAGTTTATATCCCGCTACCCAACTGTTTTTT. This encodes CASSLYPATQLFF.

This clonotype was detected ten times or more. V is TRBV27 and J is TRBJ2-7, with D possibly being TRBD1 (6 bases). The CDR3 covers 13 residues. Germline V lookup: CDR1 MNHEY, CDR2 SMNVEV (reference sequence). Trimming removed 4 bases at V and 4 bases at J, with 11 bases between. The CDR3 coding sequence is TGTGCCAGCAGTTACCGGGACAAGTACGAGCAGTACTTC. This gives the protein CASSYRDKYEQYF.

The table lists this clonotype with many counts. The gene calls are TRBV25-1 and TRBJ2-7; TRBD1 matches 7 bases. Trimming at V came to 4 bases and at J to 4 bases, leaving 7 bases not matched to a gene. This CDR3 has 14 amino acids. CDR1 is MGHDK and CDR2 is SYGVNS in the germline V gene. Written as DNA, the CDR3 is TGTGCCAGCAGTGGGCTGACAGGGACGTACGAGCAGTACTTC. Its protein product is CASSGLTGTYEQYF.

In this sample, this clonotype turned up many times. The CDR3 sequence: CASSWAGGPSYNEQFF. The CDR3 bases are TGTGCCAGCAGTTGGGCGGGGGGGCCCTCCTACAATGAGCAGTTCTTC. The rearrangement links TRBV6-2 or TRBV6-3 to TRBJ2-1; 9 nucleotides match TRBD2. J was trimmed by 0 bases and V by 4 bases; bases with no gene match: 4. The CDR3 totals 16 residues. The germline CDR1 and CDR2 sequences are MNHEY and SVGEGT.

Only a few counts were recorded for this clonotype. The rearrangement joins TRBV12-3 or TRBV12-4 to TRBJ2-3; D tentatively fits TRBD1 or TRBD2 (5 bases each). CDR3 length: 16 amino acids. V lost 4 bases and J 7 bases, leaving 21 bases between the germline ends. The CDR3 sequence: CASSSDLWGTQHTQYF. For the CDR3, the DNA is TGTGCCAGCAGTTCAGACCTATGGGGGACGCAACATACGCAGTATTTT.

This clonotype was picked up a small number of times. The chain has TRBV5-1 and TRBJ1-1; no firm D call. Germline V gene lookup returns CDR1 SGHRS and CDR2 YFSETQ. The CDR3 has 14 amino acids. Trimming cost V 4 bases and J 1 base, with 11 bases left between them. The DNA of the CDR3 is TGCGCCAGCAGCGGTGGATATCAGAACACTGAAGCTTTCTTT. The encoded protein is CASSGGYQNTEAFF.

The table lists this clonotype with many counts. The chain combines TRBV9 with TRBJ2-6; D remains unclear. Per germline, CDR1 SGDLS and CDR2 YYNGEE. V was cut by 3 bases and J by 2 bases, with 12 bases left in between. This CDR3 comprises 16 residues. The CDR3 coding sequence is TGTGCCAGCAGCGAACAGCCCTTGGCTGGGGCCAACGTCCTGACTTTC. This translates into CASSEQPLAGANVLTF.

V usage is TRBV5-1 and J usage is TRBJ2-3; D assignment may be TRBD1 or TRBD2 (6 bases each). In germline, CDR1 is SGHRS, CDR2 YFSETQ. CDR3 length: 18 residues. Trimming left V 0 bases short and J 2 bases short, with 19 bases between. The CDR3 DNA reads as TGCGCCAGCAGCTTGGCCCGGGGGCGGGTTAAACTCACAGATACGCAGTATTTT. It specifies CASSLARGRVKLTDTQYF. The full variable domain, completed using reference TRBV5-1 and TRBJ2-3, is KAGVTQTPRYLIKTRGQQVTLSCSPISGHRSVSWYQQTPGQGLQFLFEYFSETQRNKGNFPGRFSGRQFSNSRSEMNVSTLELGDSALYLCASSLARGRVKLTDTQYFGPGTRLTVL.

The chain links TRBV7-9 to TRBJ1-2, with D uncertain. Trimming removed 5 bases at V and 4 bases at J, with 8 bases between. Germline V gene lookup returns CDR1 SEHNR and CDR2 FQNEAQ (reference sequence). The CDR3 sequence is 12 residues long. The CDR3 DNA is TGTGCCAGCAGCCGGGTCTCCTATGGCTACACCTTC. Amino acids: CASSRVSYGYTF.

This clonotype was detected only a few times. The junction differs from germline at one of its ends, possibly a read error. The V gene is TRBV12-3 or TRBV12-4, the J gene TRBJ1-4; 9 bases line up with TRBD1. The CDR3 totals 12 residues. The DNA of the CDR3 is TGTGCCGGCAGTACTACAGGGGGCAAACTGTTTTTT. Translating it yields CAGSTTGGKLFF.

V usage is TRBV7-2 and J usage is TRBJ2-3, with D perhaps matching TRBD2 (6 bases). Trimming removed 1 base from V and 5 bases from J, with 16 bases in between. Germline CDR1 is SGHTA and CDR2 is FQGNSA. The CDR3 sequence is 16 residues long. CDR3 sequence: CASSLGVSGTQDTQYF. CDR3 bases: TGTGCCAGCAGCTTAGGGGTTAGCGGAACCCAAGATACGCAGTATTTT.

The chain has TRBV15 and TRBJ2-5; 8 bases agree with TRBD1. Gene TRBJ2-1 matches the end of the DNA better, so the J call may be wrong. Germline V gene data show CDR1 as LNHNV and CDR2 as YYDKDF (reference sequence). CDR3 length: 13 residues. The DNA of the CDR3 is TGTGCCACCACAGGGGGCCTCCAAGAGACCCAGTTCTTC. Amino acids: CATTGGLQETQFF.

This clonotype showed up just a few times. The V gene is TRBV7-2, the J gene TRBJ2-5, with TRBD2 matching 7 bases. V was pared by 5 bases and J by 5 bases, with 11 bases of the junction left unmatched. Germline values: CDR1 SGHTA, CDR2 FQGNSA. This CDR3 is 15 amino acids long. CDR3 coding DNA: TGTGCCAGCAGCACCCGGGGGAGGGCGCGGGAGACCCAGTACTTC. Its protein product is CASSTRGRARETQYF.